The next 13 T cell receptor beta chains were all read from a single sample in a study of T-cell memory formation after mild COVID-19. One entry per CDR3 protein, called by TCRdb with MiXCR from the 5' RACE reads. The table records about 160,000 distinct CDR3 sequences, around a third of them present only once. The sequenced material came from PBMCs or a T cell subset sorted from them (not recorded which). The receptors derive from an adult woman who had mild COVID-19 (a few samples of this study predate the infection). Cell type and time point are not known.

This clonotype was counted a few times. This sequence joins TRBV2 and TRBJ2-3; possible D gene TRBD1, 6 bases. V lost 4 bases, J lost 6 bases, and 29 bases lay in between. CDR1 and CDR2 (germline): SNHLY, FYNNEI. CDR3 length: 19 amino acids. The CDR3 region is CASSGAGAARDPKRDTQYF. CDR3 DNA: TGTGCCAGCAGTGGGGCAGGGGCCGCCCGGGACCCTAAAAGGGATACGCAGTATTTT.

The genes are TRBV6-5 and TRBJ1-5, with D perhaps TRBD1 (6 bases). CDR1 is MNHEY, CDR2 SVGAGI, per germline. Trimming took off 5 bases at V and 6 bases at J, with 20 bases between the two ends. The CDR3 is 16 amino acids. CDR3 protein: CASSVRRGGGGQPQHF. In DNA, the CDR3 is TGTGCCAGCAGTGTACGGAGGGGGGGAGGGGGTCAGCCCCAGCATTTT.

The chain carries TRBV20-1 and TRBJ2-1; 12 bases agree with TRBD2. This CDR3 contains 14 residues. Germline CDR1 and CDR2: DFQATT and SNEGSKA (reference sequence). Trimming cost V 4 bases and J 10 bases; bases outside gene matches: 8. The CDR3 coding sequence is TGCAGTGCTAAACCGGGACTAGCGGGTGAGGAGCAGTTCTTC. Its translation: CSAKPGLAGEEQFF.

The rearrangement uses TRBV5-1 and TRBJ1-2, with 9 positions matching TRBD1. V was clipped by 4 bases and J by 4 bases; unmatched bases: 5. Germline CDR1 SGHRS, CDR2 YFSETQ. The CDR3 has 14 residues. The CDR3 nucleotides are TGCGCCAGCAGCCCGGGACAGGGAGGCTATGGCTACACCTTC. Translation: CASSPGQGGYGYTF.

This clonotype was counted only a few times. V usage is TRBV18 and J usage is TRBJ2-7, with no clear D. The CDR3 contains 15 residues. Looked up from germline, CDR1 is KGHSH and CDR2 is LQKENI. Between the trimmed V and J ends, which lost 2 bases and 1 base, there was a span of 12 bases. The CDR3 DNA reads TGTGCCAGCTCACCAAGTCGAGGCAGGTCCTACGAGCAGTACTTC. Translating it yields CASSPSRGRSYEQYF.

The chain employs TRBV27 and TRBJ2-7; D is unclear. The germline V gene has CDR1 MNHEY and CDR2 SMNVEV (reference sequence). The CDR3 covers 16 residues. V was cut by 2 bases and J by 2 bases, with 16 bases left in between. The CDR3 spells CASSLGLTVRTYEQYF. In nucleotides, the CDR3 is TGTGCCAGCAGTTTAGGTCTCACAGTAAGGACCTACGAGCAGTACTTC.

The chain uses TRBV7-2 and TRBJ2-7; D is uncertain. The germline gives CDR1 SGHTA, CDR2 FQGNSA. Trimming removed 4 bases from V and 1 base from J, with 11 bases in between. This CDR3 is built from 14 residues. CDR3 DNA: TGTGCCAGCAGCTCCACTTACTCATCCTACGAGCAGTACTTC. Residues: CASSSTYSSYEQYF.

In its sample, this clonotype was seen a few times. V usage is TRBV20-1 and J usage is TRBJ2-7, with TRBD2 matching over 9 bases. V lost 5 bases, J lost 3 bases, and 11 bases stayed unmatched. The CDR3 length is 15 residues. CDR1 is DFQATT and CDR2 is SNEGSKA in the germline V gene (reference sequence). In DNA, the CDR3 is TGCAGTGCTCTGAAGACGCGGGAGGGAATCTACGAGCAGTACTTC. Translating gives CSALKTREGIYEQYF.

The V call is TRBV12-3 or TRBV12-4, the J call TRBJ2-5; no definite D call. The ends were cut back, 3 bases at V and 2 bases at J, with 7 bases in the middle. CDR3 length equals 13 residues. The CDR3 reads CASSFNWQETQYF. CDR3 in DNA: TGTGCCAGCAGTTTTAACTGGCAAGAGACCCAGTACTTC.

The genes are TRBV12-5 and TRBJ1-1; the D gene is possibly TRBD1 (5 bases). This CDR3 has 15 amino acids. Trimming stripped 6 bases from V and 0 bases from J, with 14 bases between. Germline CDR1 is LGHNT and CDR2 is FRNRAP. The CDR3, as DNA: TGTGCTAGTGGCCCTCCAGGGATTGTGAACACTGAAGCTTTCTTT. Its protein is CASGPPGIVNTEAFF.

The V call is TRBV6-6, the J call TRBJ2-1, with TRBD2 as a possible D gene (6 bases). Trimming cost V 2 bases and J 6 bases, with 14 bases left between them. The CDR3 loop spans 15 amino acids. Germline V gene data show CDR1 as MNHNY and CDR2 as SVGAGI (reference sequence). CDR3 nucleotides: TGTGCCAGCAGTTACGGCGGGACTTCAACCAATGAGCAGTTCTTC. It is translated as CASSYGGTSTNEQFF.

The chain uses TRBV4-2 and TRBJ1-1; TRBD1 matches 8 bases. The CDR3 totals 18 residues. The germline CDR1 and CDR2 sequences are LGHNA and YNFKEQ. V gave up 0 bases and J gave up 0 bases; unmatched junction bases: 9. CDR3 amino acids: CASSQERQGWGMNTEAFF. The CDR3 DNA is TGTGCCAGCAGCCAAGAGAGACAGGGGTGGGGTATGAACACTGAAGCTTTCTTT.

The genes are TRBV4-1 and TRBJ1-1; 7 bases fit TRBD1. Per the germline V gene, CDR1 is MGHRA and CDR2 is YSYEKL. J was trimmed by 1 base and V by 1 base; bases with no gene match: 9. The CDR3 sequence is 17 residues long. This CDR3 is CASSQVGQAWANTEAFF. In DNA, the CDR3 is TGCGCCAGCAGCCAAGTCGGACAGGCTTGGGCGAACACTGAAGCTTTCTTT.